These T cell receptor beta chains were read from a single sample in a study of regulatory T cells in long-lasting Graves disease. TCRdb processed the multiplex PCR reads anew with MiXCR; each CDR3 protein has one entry. The table lists 300,000 to 500,000 distinct CDR3 sequences, less than 25% of them singletons. The source was peripheral blood mononuclear cells (PBMCs), collected when the disease was refractory, from a patient treated with antithyroid drugs. The receptors shown here come from a female donor with Graves disease. CDR3s include the opening cysteine and the closing phenylalanine or tryptophan. The D gene is left open where the match is weak. Clone size, where shown, is once, few, many, or a class for clones that have expanded.

size	V	D	J	CDR3	DNA
few	TRBV7-2	.	TRBJ1-5	CASSLRGGIRPQHF	TGTGCCAGCAGCTTAAGAGGGGGAATAAGGCCCCAGCATTTT
many	TRBV28	TRBD1	TRBJ2-5	CASRRDREIQETQYF	TGTGCCAGCAGACGAGACAGGGAAATCCAAGAGACCCAGTACTTC
many	TRBV28	.	TRBJ1-1	CASSPSVPRRTEAFF	TGTGCCAGCAGCCCCTCGGTGCCCAGAAGGACTGAAGCTTTCTTT
once	TRBV7-9	.	TRBJ1-4	CAGSPRGTNEKLFF	TGTGCCGGCAGCCCTAGGGGAACTAATGAAAAACTGTTTTTT
many	TRBV20-1	.	TRBJ1-1	CSAPSVLNTEAFF	TGCAGTGCCCCCAGCGTGCTGAACACTGAAGCTTTCTTT
.	TRBV5-1	TRBD1	TRBJ1-1	CASRVTGAMNTEAFF	TGCGCCAGCAGGGTAACAGGGGCTATGAACACTGAAGCTTTCTTT
many	TRBV28	.	TRBJ1-2	CASSPRQLGYTF	TGTGCCAGCAGTCCCAGACAGCTTGGCTACACCTTC
few	TRBV7-2	.	TRBJ2-5	CASSLGGSIREETQYF	TGTGCCAGCAGCTTGGGCGGATCGATTCGGGAAGAGACCCAGTACTTC
many	TRBV11-2	TRBD2	TRBJ2-7	CASSYSGLNEQYF	TGTGCCAGCAGCTATAGCGGGCTGAACGAGCAGTACTTC
many	TRBV6-1	.	TRBJ2-5	CASSSFREETQYF	TGTGCCAGCAGTAGCTTCAGGGAGGAGACCCAGTACTTC
many	TRBV7-2	.	TRBJ1-5	CASSLAPLEGQPQHF	TGTGCCAGCAGCTTAGCCCCCTTGGAGGGGCAGCCCCAGCATTTT
many	TRBV2	.	TRBJ2-1	CASSAGLGMGEQFF	TGTGCCAGCAGCGCGGGACTCGGGATGGGTGAGCAGTTCTTC
.	TRBV7-2	TRBD2	TRBJ2-3	CASSWGTSADTQYF	TGTGCCAGCAGCTGGGGAACTAGCGCGGATACGCAGTATTTT
many	TRBV2	.	TRBJ1-5	CASSSDTRGNQPQHF	TGTGCCAGCAGCTCGGACACCAGGGGCAATCAGCCCCAGCATTTT
many	TRBV20-1	TRBD1	TRBJ2-7	CSARERTGATYEQYF	TGCAGTGCTAGGGAGCGGACAGGTGCTACCTACGAGCAGTACTTC
many	TRBV6-5	TRBD2	TRBJ2-2	CASSYTLAGGPGELFF	TGTGCCAGCAGTTACACCCTGGCGGGAGGGCCTGGGGAGCTGTTTTTT
many	TRBV27	TRBD1	TRBJ2-2	CASSETGGYGETGELFF	TGTGCCAGCAGTGAGACAGGGGGCTATGGGGAAACCGGGGAGCTGTTTTTT
many	TRBV12-3/TRBV12-4	.	TRBJ1-1	CASTKHRTEAFF	TGTGCCAGCACTAAGCATCGGACTGAAGCTTTCTTT
.	TRBV20-1	.	TRBJ2-1	CSAKGRGYNEQFF	TGCAGTGCTAAGGGGCGGGGTTACAATGAGCAGTTCTTC
.	TRBV20-1	.	TRBJ2-7	CSARGPKQGDVAYEQYF	TGCAGTGCTAGAGGCCCAAAACAGGGAGACGTGGCCTACGAGCAGTACTTC
.	TRBV20-1	TRBD2	TRBJ2-1	CSAYLSGRGSNEQFF	TGCAGTGCTTACCTTAGCGGGAGAGGGTCTAATGAGCAGTTCTTC
few	TRBV7-2	TRBD2	TRBJ2-7	CASSSSGAGPFEQYF	TGTGCCAGCAGCTCTAGCGGGGCGGGGCCCTTCGAGCAGTACTTC
many	TRBV7-9	TRBD1	TRBJ2-5	CASSRWTGQQETQYF	TGTGCCAGCAGCCGTTGGACAGGACAACAAGAGACCCAGTACTTC
many	TRBV13	.	TRBJ1-3	CASSLASDTIYF	TGTGCCAGCAGCCTAGCTTCAGACACCATATATTTT
.	TRBV19	.	TRBJ2-7	CASQGWDGEQYF	TGTGCCAGTCAGGGTTGGGACGGAGAGCAGTACTTC
.	TRBV28	TRBD2	TRBJ2-1	CASSALSGTNQFF	TGTGCCAGCAGTGCCCTCTCCGGGACTAATCAGTTCTTC
few	TRBV29-1	.	TRBJ2-7	CSALGVGTYEQYF	TGCAGCGCCCTGGGAGTAGGTACCTACGAGCAGTACTTC
few	TRBV11-1	.	TRBJ2-1	CASSLGPGEQFF	TGTGCCAGCAGCTTGGGTCCAGGTGAGCAGTTCTTC
many	TRBV7-2	.	TRBJ1-5	CASSLVQANQPQHF	TGTGCCAGCAGCTTAGTACAGGCAAATCAGCCCCAGCATTTT
many	TRBV11-2	.	TRBJ2-2	CASSNPITDTGELFF	TGTGCCAGCAGCAACCCGATCACTGACACCGGGGAGCTGTTTTTT
few	TRBV7-8	.	TRBJ1-6	CASSLVSGSNSPLHF	TGTGCCAGCAGCTTAGTTTCTGGGAGTAATTCACCCCTCCACTTT
.	TRBV29-1	TRBD1	TRBJ2-7	CSVEDYRTGKNEQYF	TGCAGCGTTGAAGATTATCGGACAGGGAAAAACGAGCAGTACTTC
.	TRBV12-3/TRBV12-4	TRBD2	TRBJ2-2	CATLRLAENTGELFF	TGTGCCACCCTACGACTAGCAGAAAACACCGGGGAGCTGTTTTTT
.	TRBV5-1	.	TRBJ1-2	CASSLEPGRKYGYTF	TGCGCCAGCAGCTTGGAACCGGGACGGAAATATGGCTACACCTTC
.	TRBV18	.	TRBJ2-7	CASSPPAGSGSYEQYF	TGTGCCAGCTCACCACCAGCAGGGTCGGGCTCCTACGAGCAGTACTTC
many	TRBV7-9	.	TRBJ2-5	CASSLVRGQETQYF	TGCGCCAGCAGCCTCGTTAGGGGGCAAGAGACCCAGTACTTC
.	TRBV5-6	TRBD1	TRBJ1-2	CASSSGQGAGGYTF	TGTGCCAGCAGCTCCGGACAGGGGGCAGGTGGCTACACCTTC
few	TRBV28	.	TRBJ2-7	CAIERDIGYEQYF	TGTGCCATCGAGAGGGACATTGGCTACGAGCAGTACTTC
.	TRBV5-1	.	TRBJ1-2	CASKGENYGYTF	TGCGCCAGCAAGGGAGAAAACTATGGCTACACCTTC
few	TRBV4-3	TRBD1	TRBJ1-2	CASSQAGQAGGYTF	TGCGCCAGCAGCCAAGCCGGACAGGCTGGGGGCTACACCTTC
few	TRBV29-1	TRBD2	TRBJ2-7	CSAGGAGGPYEQYF	TGCAGCGCCGGGGGTGCGGGAGGTCCCTACGAGCAGTACTTC
.	TRBV7-2	.	TRBJ2-7	CASSLEATHSYEQYF	TGTGCCAGCAGCTTAGAAGCGACCCACTCCTACGAGCAGTACTTC
few	TRBV25-1	.	TRBJ2-7	CASSDAGQPTYEQYF	TGTGCCAGCAGTGACGCGGGACAGCCCACCTACGAGCAGTACTTC
few	TRBV20-1	.	TRBJ1-1	CSLTPTGIGTEAFF	TGCAGCTTAACCCCTACAGGGATAGGCACTGAAGCTTTCTTT
few	TRBV27	TRBD2	TRBJ2-7	CASHQFAGKAGGGYEQYF	TGTGCCAGCCACCAGTTCGCCGGGAAGGCGGGAGGAGGATACGAGCAGTACTTC
few	TRBV9	.	TRBJ1-3	CASSAAHSGNTIYF	TGTGCCAGCAGCGCCGCCCACTCTGGAAACACCATATATTTT
few	TRBV5-5	.	TRBJ2-3	CASGATGTTDTQYF	TGTGCCAGCGGTGCAACTGGGACTACAGATACGCAGTATTTT
few	TRBV20-1	.	TRBJ1-1	CSAQSLGAGTEAFF	TGCAGTGCCCAAAGCTTGGGGGCGGGCACTGAAGCTTTCTTT
many	TRBV7-2	TRBD1	TRBJ2-7	CASSLRAGGSSYEQYF	TGTGCCAGCAGCTTACGTGCAGGGGGCTCCTCCTACGAGCAGTACTTC
.	TRBV29-1	.	TRBJ1-2	CSVEGLEYYGYTF	TGCAGCGTTGAAGGCCTCGAGTACTATGGCTACACCTTC
many	TRBV3-1	.	TRBJ1-5	CASSQGRGYNQPQHF	TGTGCCAGCAGCCAAGGCCGGGGTTACAATCAGCCCCAGCATTTT
.	TRBV11-2	.	TRBJ2-1	CASSLGTSMNEQFF	TGTGCCAGCAGCTTGGGTACTAGCATGAATGAGCAGTTCTTC
few	TRBV28	.	TRBJ2-2	CASSTITGELFF	TGTGCCAGCAGTACCATCACCGGGGAGCTGTTTTTT
many	TRBV12-3/TRBV12-4	.	TRBJ2-7	CASSTQRSRRYF	TGTGCCAGCAGTACCCAGAGAAGCCGGCGGTACTTC
many	TRBV6-1	.	TRBJ2-5	CASSAPFQTQYF	TGTGCCAGCAGTGCCCCGTTTCAGACCCAGTACTTC
.	TRBV3-1	.	TRBJ2-2	CASSPTGPSGELFF	TGTGCCAGCAGCCCCACTGGACCCTCCGGGGAGCTGTTTTTT
few	TRBV18	.	TRBJ2-5	CASSPSQGKETQYF	TGTGCCAGCTCACCCTCGCAGGGCAAAGAGACCCAGTACTTC
.	TRBV15	.	TRBJ2-2	CATSPRNTGELFF	TGTGCCACCAGCCCCCGCAACACCGGGGAGCTGTTTTTT
.	TRBV29-1	.	TRBJ1-1	CSVGRSVTEAFF	TGCAGCGTTGGGAGGTCCGTGACTGAAGCTTTCTTT
once	TRBV7-9	.	TRBJ2-4	CASTGTAGIQYF	TGTGCCAGCACCGGGACCGCGGGTATTCAGTACTTC